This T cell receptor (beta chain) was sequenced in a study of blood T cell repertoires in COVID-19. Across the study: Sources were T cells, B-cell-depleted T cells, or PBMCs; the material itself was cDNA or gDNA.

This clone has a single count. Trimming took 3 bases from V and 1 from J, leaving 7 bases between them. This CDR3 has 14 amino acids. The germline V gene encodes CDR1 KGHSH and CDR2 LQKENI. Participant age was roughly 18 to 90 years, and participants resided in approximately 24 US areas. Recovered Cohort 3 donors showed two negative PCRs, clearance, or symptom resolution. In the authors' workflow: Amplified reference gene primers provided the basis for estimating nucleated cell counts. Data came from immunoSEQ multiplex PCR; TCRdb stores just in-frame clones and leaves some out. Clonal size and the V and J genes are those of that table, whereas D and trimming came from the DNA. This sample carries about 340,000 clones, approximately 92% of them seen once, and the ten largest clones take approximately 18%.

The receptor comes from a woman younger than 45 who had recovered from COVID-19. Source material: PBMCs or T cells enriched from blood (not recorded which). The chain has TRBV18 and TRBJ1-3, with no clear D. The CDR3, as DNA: TGTGCCAGCTCACCGGGAGGTTCTGGAAACACCATATATTTT. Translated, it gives CASSPGGSGNTIYF.